This T cell receptor beta chain was recorded in a study of T-cell reconstitution after alpha-beta-depleted transplantation in children. This CDR3 comprises 16 residues. Germline V gene sequence: CDR1 MNHNS, CDR2 SASEGT. Turning to this clonotype: The junction does not match germline at one end; this may be a read error.

Unique molecular identifiers were used in preparing the TCRbeta library. TCRdb redid the calling of the PCR reads with MiXCR, one entry per CDR3 protein. The repertoire holds around 200,000 distinct CDR3 sequences, less than 8% seen once, with 3% in the top ten. The receptor was isolated from a human donor who donated a stem cell graft to a child with Wiskott-Aldrich syndrome. The sequenced sample was PBMCs from the stem cell graft donor, obtained from the stem cell graft. This chain links TRBV6-1 with TRBJ2-4; a weak D match, TRBD1 (6 bases). The chain's CDR3 is CASLPGQGIAKNIRYF. The CDR3 DNA follows: TGTGCCAGCCTTCCGGGACAAGGGATAGCCAAAAACATTCGGTACTTC.